A single T cell receptor (beta chain) is shown here with its context. This receptor's antigen is unknown. Per-base quality was not reported, and no clone a single base away is much larger than it. The data were obtained in a study of PD-1 blockade in mismatch repair-deficient tumors (dated by TCRdb to the late 2010s). Describing the broader study: The trial enrolled some 82 consecutive patients with roughly 11 mismatch repair-deficient cancer types between late 2013 and late 2016, all previously treated and progressing. Deep sequencing of TCR CDR3 regions was used to track tumor-associated T cell clones in peripheral blood of patients responding to PD-1 blockade. The investigation overall reported the following: Clones residing in the tumor, which were often undetectable in blood before treatment, expanded quickly after pembrolizumab and then contracted, generally before radiologic responses.

Reading from cysteine to phenylalanine, the CDR3 counts 16 amino acids. Kept here is only the CDR3 DNA, which spans 48 bases and is read in frame from base 1. Looking up the germline V gene (reference sequence) yields CDR1 SGHNT and CDR2 YYREEE. The junction shows trimming of 2 bases on V and 1 base on J, and the gene matches do not reach 6 bases of it. The sample's time point label, in plain terms: peripheral blood before pembrolizumab. Mismatch repair deficiency in every enrolled patient was established by polymerase chain reaction or immunohistochemistry. A few patients who responded to pembrolizumab therapy underwent TCR sequencing. The phase II trial prospectively evaluated PD-1 blockade with pembrolizumab in advanced mismatch repair-deficient cancers, independent of tissue of origin. Peripheral blood T cell samples were gathered serially, both before PD-1 blockade started and at multiple time points afterward. The timing of each blood sample was reported as weeks after the first dose of pembrolizumab.

The receptor library was made with the immunoSEQ multiplex PCR assay. TCRdb re-hosts the immuneACCESS table, in-frame sequences only. Its copies lack some clones; in the studies checked, an unresolved V gene accounts for under half of them, and the cause for the rest is not known. This sample gives about 25,000 clones in total; 65% to 85% of them show up just once. The ten largest clones represent under 3.5% of the sample. Specimen: PBMCs, collected before pembrolizumab treatment. The receptor comes from an adult with mismatch repair-deficient cancer. The rearranged segments are TRBV5-4 and TRBJ2-1, and TRBD1 matches 7 of the central bases. The DNA sequence is TGTGCCAGCAGCTTACCCTCGACAGGGTCCTACAATGAGCAGTTCTTC. This gives the protein CASSLPSTGSYNEQFF.